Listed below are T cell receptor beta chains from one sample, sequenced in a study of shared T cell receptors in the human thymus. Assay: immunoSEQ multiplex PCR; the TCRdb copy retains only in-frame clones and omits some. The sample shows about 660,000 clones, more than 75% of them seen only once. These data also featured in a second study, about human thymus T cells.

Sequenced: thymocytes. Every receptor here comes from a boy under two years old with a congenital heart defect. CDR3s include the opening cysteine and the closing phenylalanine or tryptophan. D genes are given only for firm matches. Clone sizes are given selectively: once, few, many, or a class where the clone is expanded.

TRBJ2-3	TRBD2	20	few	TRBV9	CASSVGASGSRESHTDTQYF	TGTGCCAGCAGCGTAGGGGCTAGCGGGAGCCGGGAATCCCACACAGATACGCAGTATTTT
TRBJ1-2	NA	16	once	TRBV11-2	CASSLPTVDRIYGYTF	TGTGCCAGCAGCTTACCGACCGTTGACAGGATCTATGGCTACACCTTC
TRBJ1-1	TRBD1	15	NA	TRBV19	CASSPRDRDNTEAFF	TGTGCCAGTAGTCCCCGGGACAGAGATAACACTGAAGCTTTCTTT
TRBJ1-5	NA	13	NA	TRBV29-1	CSVGLGGDQPQHF	TGCAGCGTTGGACTGGGGGGGGATCAGCCCCAGCATTTT
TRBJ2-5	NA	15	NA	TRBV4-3	CASSQEVGAVETQYF	TGCGCCAGCAGCCAAGAAGTAGGGGCCGTAGAGACCCAGTACTTC
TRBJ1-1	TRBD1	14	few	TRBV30	CAWEQQGSRTEAFF	TGTGCCTGGGAACAACAGGGGTCGCGGACTGAAGCTTTCTTT
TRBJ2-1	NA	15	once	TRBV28	CASSAEGGKYNEQFF	TGTGCCAGCTCAGCAGAGGGCGGGAAATACAATGAGCAGTTCTTC
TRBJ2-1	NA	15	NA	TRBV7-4	CASSSLGGAGNEQFF	TGTGCCAGCAGCTCTCTCGGAGGGGCAGGGAATGAGCAGTTCTTC
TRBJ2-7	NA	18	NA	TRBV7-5	CARSPSQMDRAVSYEQYF	TGTGCCAGAAGCCCCAGCCAGATGGACAGGGCCGTCTCCTACGAGCAGTACTTC
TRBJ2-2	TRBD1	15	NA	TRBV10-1	CASNGTGSGTGELFF	TGCGCCAGCAACGGGACAGGGTCGGGCACCGGGGAGCTGTTTTTT
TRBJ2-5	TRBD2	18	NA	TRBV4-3	CASSPIQPGLAVQETQYF	TGCGCCAGCAGCCCTATTCAACCGGGACTAGCGGTCCAAGAGACCCAGTACTTC
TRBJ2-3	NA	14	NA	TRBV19	CASSIQQSRDTQYF	TGTGCCAGTAGTATCCAGCAGTCCAGGGATACGCAGTATTTT
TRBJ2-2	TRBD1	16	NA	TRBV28	CASSFFGTANTGELFF	TGTGCCAGCAGTTTCTTCGGGACAGCGAACACCGGGGAGCTGTTTTTT
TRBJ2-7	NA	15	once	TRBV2	CASSENPADTYEQYF	TGTGCCAGCAGTGAAAATCCCGCGGATACCTACGAGCAGTACTTC
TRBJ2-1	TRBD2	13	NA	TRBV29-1	CSVWTSGRLGQFF	TGCAGCGTCTGGACTAGCGGGAGACTAGGGCAGTTCTTC
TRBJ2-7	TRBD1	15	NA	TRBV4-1	CASSPERQGENEQYF	TGCGCCAGCAGCCCTGAGCGACAGGGGGAGAACGAGCAGTACTTC
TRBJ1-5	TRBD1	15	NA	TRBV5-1	CASSVGTGPNQPQHF	TGCGCCAGCAGCGTTGGGACAGGGCCCAATCAGCCCCAGCATTTT
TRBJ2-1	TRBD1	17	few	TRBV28	CASSPTLPGQGGNEQFF	TGTGCCAGCAGCCCGACTCTCCCGGGACAGGGGGGCAATGAGCAGTTCTTC
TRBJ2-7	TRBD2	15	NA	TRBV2	CASSESSGKLYEQYF	TGTGCCAGCAGTGAATCCAGCGGGAAGCTCTACGAGCAGTACTTC
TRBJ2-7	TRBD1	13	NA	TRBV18	CASSATGGSEQYF	TGTGCCAGCTCCGCAACAGGGGGCTCCGAGCAGTACTTC
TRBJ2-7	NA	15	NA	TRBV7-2	CASTKTEGDSYEQYF	TGTGCCAGCACCAAGACGGAGGGAGACTCCTACGAGCAGTACTTC
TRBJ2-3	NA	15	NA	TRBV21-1	CARPFFSGGPDTQYF	TGTGCCAGGCCTTTTTTTTCAGGGGGGCCTGATACGCAGTATTTT
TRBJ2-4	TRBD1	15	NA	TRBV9	CASSRDRVWENIQYF	TGTGCCAGCAGTCGGGACAGGGTGTGGGAAAACATTCAGTACTTC
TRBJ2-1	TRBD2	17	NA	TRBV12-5	CASGLVGSGRSDNEQFF	TGTGCTAGTGGTTTGGTAGGGAGCGGGAGATCTGACAATGAGCAGTTCTTC
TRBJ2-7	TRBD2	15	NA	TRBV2	CASSEGSRETYEQYF	TGTGCCAGCAGTGAGGGCTCGCGGGAGACCTACGAGCAGTACTTC
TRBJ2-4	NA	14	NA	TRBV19	CASSRGLAKNIQYF	TGTGCCAGTAGCAGGGGATTAGCCAAAAACATTCAGTACTTC
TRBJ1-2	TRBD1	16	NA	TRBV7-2	CASSLALGQGADGYTF	TGTGCCAGCAGCTTAGCCCTAGGACAGGGGGCGGATGGCTACACCTTC
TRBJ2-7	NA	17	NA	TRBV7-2	CASSPEQGRGDPYEQYF	TGTGCCAGCAGCCCCGAGCAGGGACGCGGGGACCCCTACGAGCAGTACTTC
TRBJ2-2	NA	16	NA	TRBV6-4	CASSDSTGVNTGELFF	TGTGCCAGCAGTGACAGTACGGGAGTAAACACCGGGGAGCTGTTTTTT
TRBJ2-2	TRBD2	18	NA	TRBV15	CATSLRGLAGANTGELFF	TGTGCCACCAGCCTCAGGGGACTAGCGGGAGCGAACACCGGGGAGCTGTTTTTT
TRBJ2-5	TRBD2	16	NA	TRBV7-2	CASSLEAGGFEETQYF	TGTGCCAGCAGCTTAGAAGCGGGGGGGTTTGAAGAGACCCAGTACTTC
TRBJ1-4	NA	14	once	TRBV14	CASSQSSADEKLFF	TGTGCCAGCAGCCAAAGTTCCGCAGATGAAAAACTGTTTTTT
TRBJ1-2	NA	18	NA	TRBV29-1	CSDKGVAGGNTSYYGYTF	TGCAGCGACAAAGGCGTGGCTGGAGGGAATACATCTTACTATGGCTACACCTTC
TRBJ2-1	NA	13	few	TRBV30	CAWSVRSYNEQFF	TGTGCCTGGAGTGTACGGAGCTACAATGAGCAGTTCTTC
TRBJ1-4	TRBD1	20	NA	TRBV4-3	CASSQPTGGGGSPSQGKLFF	TGCGCCAGCAGCCAGCCCACAGGGGGCGGGGGTTCCCCTTCCCAGGGAAAACTGTTTTTT
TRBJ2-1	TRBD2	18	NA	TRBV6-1	CASSERASGRIVLNEQFF	TGTGCCAGCAGTGAAAGAGCTAGCGGGAGGATTGTATTGAATGAGCAGTTCTTC
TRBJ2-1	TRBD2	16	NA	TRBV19	CASSIGPSGFYNEQFF	TGTGCCAGTAGTATAGGACCTAGCGGGTTCTACAATGAGCAGTTCTTC
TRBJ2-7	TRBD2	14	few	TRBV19	CASSSRTSGRTEHF	TGTGCCAGTAGCTCCCGGACTAGCGGGAGGACGGAACACTTC
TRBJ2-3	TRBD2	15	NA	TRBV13	CASSLRTSLADTQYF	TGTGCCAGCAGCCTCAGGACTAGCCTCGCAGATACGCAGTATTTT
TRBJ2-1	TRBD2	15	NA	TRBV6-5	CASTHSGRPRNEQFF	TGTGCCAGCACTCATAGCGGGAGGCCACGCAATGAGCAGTTCTTC
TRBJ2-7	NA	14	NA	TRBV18	CASSPRRRPYEQYF	TGTGCCAGCTCACCACGGCGGCGACCCTACGAGCAGTACTTC
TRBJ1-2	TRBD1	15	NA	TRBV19	CASSRGVQGNYGYTF	TGTGCCAGTAGTAGAGGGGTACAGGGGAACTATGGCTACACCTTC
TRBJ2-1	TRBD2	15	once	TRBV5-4	CASTPRGGRDNEQFF	TGTGCCAGCACTCCGAGGGGCGGGAGGGACAATGAGCAGTTCTTC
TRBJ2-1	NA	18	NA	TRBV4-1	CASSQDRGARAPFDEQFF	TGCGCCAGCAGCCAAGATAGGGGCGCCCGGGCCCCCTTCGATGAGCAGTTCTTC
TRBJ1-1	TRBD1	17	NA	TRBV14	CASSQDRGITGGEVAFF	TGTGCCAGCAGCCAAGATAGAGGGATAACAGGGGGCGAGGTAGCTTTCTTT
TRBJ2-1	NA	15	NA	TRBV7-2	CASSSPPGLELEQFF	TGTGCCAGCAGCTCCCCCCCGGGACTGGAGCTTGAGCAGTTCTTC
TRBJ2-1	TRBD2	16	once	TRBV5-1	CASSRTSGRHYNEQFF	TGCGCCAGCAGCCGGACTAGCGGGAGGCACTACAATGAGCAGTTCTTC
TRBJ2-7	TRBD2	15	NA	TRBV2	CASSAQGAGGFEQYF	TGTGCCAGCAGTGCTCAGGGAGCGGGAGGCTTCGAGCAGTACTTC